These T cell receptor beta chains were read from a single sample in a study of T cell responses to AZD1222 COVID-19 vaccine. Profiled with immunoSEQ multiplex PCR; TCRdb holds only in-frame clones, not every one. Here the sample spans 85,000 to 130,000 clones, nearly 95% being singletons. Sequencing was performed on peripheral blood, taken on day 0 of AZD1222 vaccination. The receptors originated from an adult in good health. CDR3s include the opening cysteine and the closing phenylalanine or tryptophan. Each record gives: D gene, J gene, clone size, V gene, CDR3 DNA, CDR3 protein. A D gene is named only where the DNA matches it firmly. Clone size is shown for a subset of rows, as once, few, many or a class of expanded clone.

- TRBJ1-1 - TRBV30 TGTGCCTGGTCGGGGGTGGGGGCGCGGACTGAAGCTTTCTTT CAWSGVGARTEAFF
TRBD2 TRBJ2-3 - TRBV11-2 TGTGCCAGCAGCCCACCGGGGGGGAGAACAGATACGCAGTATTTT CASSPPGGRTDTQYF
TRBD1 TRBJ1-4 - TRBV15 TGTGCCACCAGCAGAGAGGCACAGGGGGCTACAACTAATGAAAAACTGTTTTTT CATSREAQGATTNEKLFF
- TRBJ1-4 - TRBV28 TGTGCCAGCAGTCCCGTCCGAACGGGAGAAAAACTGTTTTTT CASSPVRTGEKLFF
- TRBJ1-4 - TRBV6-5 TGTGCCAGCAGTTACTCTTCAGGGGCCGGTGAAAAACTGTTTTTT CASSYSSGAGEKLFF
TRBD2 TRBJ2-7 - TRBV7-2 TGTGCCAGCAGCTTAGGGGGACTAGCGGGGTTCTACGAGCAGTACTTC CASSLGGLAGFYEQYF
TRBD1 TRBJ2-3 once TRBV20-1 TGCAGTGCTAGTGGGACAGAGTCTACGCAGTATTTT CSASGTESTQYF
TRBD2 TRBJ2-3 - TRBV5-4 TGTGCCAGCAGCTTGGGAAGACAGGGGCGGACTAGCGGGAGCACAGATACGCAGTATTTT CASSLGRQGRTSGSTDTQYF
- TRBJ1-2 - TRBV28 TGTGCCAGCAGTGCTGAGGGGCTAGGATACTATGGCTACACCTTC CASSAEGLGYYGYTF
TRBD2 TRBJ2-1 - TRBV24-1 TGTGCCACCAGTGATTTTGGCGGGGGGATCTACAATGAGCAGTTCTTC CATSDFGGGIYNEQFF
- TRBJ1-1 - TRBV4-2 TGTGCCAGCAGCCAAAACCCTGCCGGAGCCATGAACACTGAAGCTTTCTTT CASSQNPAGAMNTEAFF
- TRBJ2-7 few TRBV3-1/TRBV3-2 TGTGCCAGCAGCCAAGGTATAGGGAGATACGAGCAGTACTTC CASSQGIGRYEQYF
- TRBJ2-1 - TRBV5-6 TGTGCCAGCAGCTTGGGCCCGCGCAATGAGCAGTTCTTC CASSLGPRNEQFF
- TRBJ2-2 - TRBV7-9 TGTGCCAGCAGCTTAGGTTGGAGCACCGGGGAGCTGTTTTTT CASSLGWSTGELFF
TRBD1 TRBJ2-1 once TRBV11-3 TGTGCCAGCAGCTTTTCCGGGACAGGGGGGGGCAATGAGCAGTTCTTC CASSFSGTGGGNEQFF
- TRBJ2-7 - TRBV5-1 TGCGCCAGCAGCTCTGGGACGGGTTCCTACGAGCAGTACTTC CASSSGTGSYEQYF
TRBD1 TRBJ1-4 - TRBV7-2 TGTGCCAGCAGCCCGGACAGGGGGTATGAAAAACTGTTTTTT CASSPDRGYEKLFF
- TRBJ1-2 - TRBV12-3/TRBV12-4 TGTGCCAGCAGTTTAGGTGCGGTTGGCTACACCTTC CASSLGAVGYTF
- TRBJ1-1 once TRBV20-1 TGCAGTGCTCGACAGGTTGAAGCTTTCTTT CSARQVEAFF
- TRBJ1-1 - TRBV10-3 TGTGCCATCAGAGGAGTTAGCATGAACACTGAAGCTTTCTTT CAIRGVSMNTEAFF
- TRBJ2-1 - TRBV7-2 TGTGCCAGCGCGACAAATCCGGGAGTCAACTCGCAGTTCTTC CASATNPGVNSQFF
- TRBJ2-3 once TRBV28 TGTGCCAGCTGGGGTCGTGCTAGCACAGATACGCAGTATTTT CASWGRASTDTQYF
- TRBJ2-1 few TRBV2 TGTGCCAGCAGGCCAAAGGGCTCCTACAATGAGCAGTTCTTC CASRPKGSYNEQFF
- TRBJ1-2 - TRBV7-9 TGTGCCAGCAGCTTAGCGCAGGGTTTGCGAGGCTACACCTTC CASSLAQGLRGYTF
- TRBJ2-2 few TRBV6-2/TRBV6-3 TGTGCCAGCAGTTACCAACGGCGGACGAACACCGGGGAGCTGTTTTTT CASSYQRRTNTGELFF
- TRBJ2-7 - TRBV9 TGTGCCAGCAGCCCTACTAGCAGGATAGAATACGAGCAGTACTTC CASSPTSRIEYEQYF
- TRBJ1-2 - TRBV4-3 TGCGCCAGCAGCCAAGGACGAATGGGGCGAGGCTATGGCTACACCTTC CASSQGRMGRGYGYTF
- TRBJ2-3 - TRBV11-3 TGTGCCAGCAGCTTAGGGGTTCTTGGTACGCAGTATTTT CASSLGVLGTQYF
- TRBJ2-7 - TRBV6-5 TGTGCCAGCCATGAACTTTCGAGCTCCTACGAGCAGTACTTC CASHELSSSYEQYF
- TRBJ1-2 - TRBV5-1 TGCGCCAGCAGCGCCTTTACCATCTATGGCTACACCTTC CASSAFTIYGYTF
TRBD2 TRBJ2-1 once TRBV14 TGTGCCAGCAGCCAAGACACTAGCGGGAGATACAATGAGCAGTTCTTC CASSQDTSGRYNEQFF
- TRBJ2-1 - TRBV2 TGTGCCAGCAGTGCCCTCAGGGGGCAGTTCTTC CASSALRGQFF
- TRBJ2-7 - TRBV2 TGTGCCAGCAGTGATCGCGGGGTAAACAGTCTCTCCTACGAGCAGTACTTC CASSDRGVNSLSYEQYF
TRBD2 TRBJ2-3 - TRBV5-4 TGTGCCAGCAGCCCGCGACTAGCGGGAGTATTAGATACGCAGTATTTT CASSPRLAGVLDTQYF
- TRBJ2-1 - TRBV11-2 TGTGCCAGCAGCTTAGGTCACGGGAACAATGAGCAGTTCTTC CASSLGHGNNEQFF
- TRBJ1-5 - TRBV2 TGTGCCAGCAGTATAACAGGTCTCTATCAGCCCCAGCATTTT CASSITGLYQPQHF
- TRBJ2-7 - TRBV4-1 TGCGCCAGCAGCCAAGAGATGGAGAAGGAGCAGTACTTC CASSQEMEKEQYF
- TRBJ2-1 once TRBV6-2/TRBV6-3 TGTGCCAGCAGTTACTCGATTAGGAATGAGCAGTTCTTC CASSYSIRNEQFF
TRBD2 TRBJ2-1 - TRBV19 TGTGCCAGTAGTAAAGGGACTAGCGGGAGCTCCTACAATGAGCAGTTCTTC CASSKGTSGSSYNEQFF
- TRBJ2-1 - TRBV20-1 TGCAGTGCTTCCCCCGAAAATGAGCAGTTCTTC CSASPENEQFF
TRBD2 TRBJ2-7 - TRBV3-1/TRBV3-2 TGTGCCAGCAGCCCCTCTGGTAGCGGGAGGTTAGGCGAGCAGTACTTC CASSPSGSGRLGEQYF
- TRBJ2-4 - TRBV20-1 TGCAGTGCTGGCCTGCAAAACATTCAGTACTTC CSAGLQNIQYF
- TRBJ2-5 - TRBV30 TGTGCCTGGAGCGCCGACAGCGGCCAAGAGACCCAGTACTTC CAWSADSGQETQYF
- TRBJ2-5 - TRBV2 TGTGCCAGCAGCGCGACCCCAACACTGCCGGGGGCCCAGTACTTC CASSATPTLPGAQYF
- TRBJ1-5 - TRBV24-1 TGTGCCACCAGCCGGGACAGCAATCAGCCCCAGCATTTT CATSRDSNQPQHF
- TRBJ1-1 - TRBV27 TGTGCCAGCAGACGGATTGCCAGGGACACTGAAGCTTTCTTT CASRRIARDTEAFF
- TRBJ2-7 - TRBV5-1 TGCGCCAGCAGCTTGTCTAGGGGCGAGCAGTACTTC CASSLSRGEQYF
- TRBJ2-5 - TRBV28 TGTGCCAGCACCGGACCCCAGGGTGCCCAAGAGACCCAGTACTTC CASTGPQGAQETQYF
- TRBJ2-2 - TRBV7-3 TGTGCCAGCAGCCCCCAAGTGGAGAGGGCCGCTGCCGGGGAGCTGTTTTTT CASSPQVERAAAGELFF